The rows below give T cell receptor beta chains drawn from one sample of a study of identical twins. A single record per CDR3 protein comes from TCRdb applying MiXCR to the 5' RACE reads. The sample has 600,000 to 700,000 distinct CDR3 sequences, about 20% seen once. The same data also contributed to another study, on T cells expressing NK-cell markers.

Material for sequencing was PBMCs. The receptor set was obtained from a woman under 30 in good health. CDR3s include the opening cysteine and the closing phenylalanine or tryptophan. Each record gives: V gene, D gene, J gene, clone size, CDR3 protein, CDR3 DNA. The D gene is left open where the match is weak. Size is omitted from some rows. Given values are once, few, many or a class for expanded clones.

TRBV7-6	TRBD1	TRBJ2-1	few	CASSLTLDRSNEQFF	TGTGCCAGCAGCTTGACGCTGGACAGGAGCAATGAGCAGTTCTTC
TRBV4-2	TRBD2	TRBJ2-3	.	CASSWTSGSTDTQYF	TGTGCCAGCAGCTGGACTAGCGGTAGCACAGATACGCAGTATTTT
TRBV25-1	.	TRBJ1-6	.	CASSERWGPNSPLHF	TGTGCCAGCAGTGAACGTTGGGGGCCTAATTCACCCCTCCACTTT
TRBV12-3/TRBV12-4	TRBD2	TRBJ2-4	.	CASSFSQLAGGEFRYF	TGTGCCAGCAGCTTTAGCCAACTAGCGGGAGGAGAGTTTAGGTACTTC
TRBV20-1	.	TRBJ2-3	many	CSARGVGDTQYF	TGCAGTGCTAGAGGAGTTGGAGATACGCAGTATTTT
TRBV12-3/TRBV12-4	TRBD1	TRBJ2-7	few	CASTPGTAFYEQYF	TGTGCCAGCACCCCCGGGACAGCCTTCTACGAGCAGTACTTC
TRBV12-3/TRBV12-4	TRBD1	TRBJ1-1	.	CASSPNRGRKTEAFF	TGTGCCAGCAGTCCGAACAGGGGGCGGAAAACTGAAGCTTTCTTT
TRBV10-3	.	TRBJ2-1	few	CAIGGVGTGVSGEQFF	TGTGCCATCGGGGGAGTTGGGACTGGGGTGTCGGGTGAGCAGTTCTTC
TRBV12-3/TRBV12-4	TRBD1	TRBJ1-2	.	CASRTGTGIYGYTF	TGTGCCAGCAGGACCGGGACAGGAATCTATGGCTACACCTTC
TRBV3-1	.	TRBJ1-4	many	CASSQGHPGRLFF	TGTGCCAGCAGCCAAGGGCACCCAGGCCGACTGTTTTTT
TRBV29-1	.	TRBJ2-2	.	CSAPGDPNTGELFF	TGCAGCGCCCCGGGAGACCCGAACACCGGGGAGCTGTTTTTT
TRBV7-9	TRBD2	TRBJ2-7	few	CASSPLSVAAGGHEQYF	TGTGCCAGCAGCCCCCTATCCGTAGCAGCGGGAGGCCACGAGCAGTACTTC
TRBV29-1	TRBD1	TRBJ2-6	many	CSVEDRGHSGANVLTF	TGCAGCGTTGAGGACAGGGGCCACTCTGGGGCCAACGTCCTGACTTTC
TRBV20-1	.	TRBJ2-3	.	CSAGEMPGLQSYTQYF	TGCAGTGCTGGAGAGATGCCCGGGCTTCAATCCTATACGCAGTATTTT
TRBV5-5	.	TRBJ1-1	.	CASSFGGSEAFF	TGTGCCAGCAGTTTCGGGGGATCTGAAGCTTTCTTT
TRBV29-1	.	TRBJ2-7	.	CSVEDSSYEQYF	TGCAGCGTTGAAGATTCCTCCTACGAGCAGTACTTC
TRBV12-5	.	TRBJ2-1	.	CASGLGSYEQFF	TGTGCTAGTGGACTAGGGAGCTATGAGCAGTTCTTC
TRBV6-2/TRBV6-3	.	TRBJ2-7	.	CASSSTTPSYEQYF	TGTGCCAGCAGTTCGACGACTCCGTCCTACGAGCAGTACTTC
TRBV20-1	.	TRBJ1-5	.	CSAAKPGSNQPQHF	TGCAGTGCTGCCAAACCAGGTAGCAATCAGCCCCAGCATTTT
TRBV29-1	TRBD1	TRBJ2-1	.	CSALDRGTYNEQFF	TGCAGCGCCTTGGACAGGGGGACCTACAATGAGCAGTTCTTC
TRBV11-3	.	TRBJ1-2	.	CASSTTQGRDGYTF	TGTGCCAGCAGCACAACCCAGGGGCGGGATGGCTACACCTTC
TRBV20-1	.	TRBJ1-5	.	CSARARTEYSNQPQHF	TGCAGTGCTAGAGCTCGAACAGAATATAGCAATCAGCCCCAGCATTTT
TRBV20-1	TRBD2	TRBJ2-1	many	CSARDLGGSETNEQFF	TGCAGTGCTAGGGACCTCGGCGGGAGCGAAACAAATGAGCAGTTCTTC
TRBV7-9	.	TRBJ2-3	few	CASSWVSVEDTQYF	TGTGCCAGCAGCTGGGTGAGTGTGGAAGATACGCAGTATTTT
TRBV12-3/TRBV12-4	.	TRBJ1-2	.	CASSLATGYTF	TGTGCCAGCAGTTTAGCGACTGGCTACACCTTC
TRBV7-8	.	TRBJ2-5	few	CASSLDQPSIQETQYF	TGTGCCAGCAGCTTGGACCAGCCTTCTATTCAAGAGACCCAGTACTTC
TRBV24-1	TRBD1	TRBJ2-3	.	CATAPGQGTDTQYF	TGTGCCACCGCTCCGGGACAGGGCACAGATACGCAGTATTTT
TRBV5-1	.	TRBJ1-5	few	CASSLGDTALNQPQHF	TGCGCCAGCAGCTTGGGTGACACGGCCCTGAATCAGCCCCAGCATTTT
TRBV25-1	.	TRBJ1-2	few	CASKGVRYGYTF	TGTGCCAGCAAGGGGGTGAGGTATGGCTACACCTTC
TRBV29-1	TRBD1	TRBJ2-5	many	CSAGRQGGGETQYF	TGCAGCGCGGGACGACAGGGTGGGGGAGAGACCCAGTACTTC
TRBV20-1	TRBD1	TRBJ2-5	.	CSASGDRGRETQYF	TGCAGTGCTTCAGGGGACAGGGGTCGGGAGACCCAGTACTTC
TRBV13	TRBD2	TRBJ2-3	few	CASSPQAGGGTDTQYF	TGTGCCAGCAGCCCCCAAGCGGGGGGCGGCACAGATACGCAGTATTTT
TRBV15	.	TRBJ2-1	many	CATSRLLERNEQFF	TGTGCCACCAGCAGGTTACTCGAAAGGAATGAGCAGTTCTTC
TRBV27	TRBD2	TRBJ2-7	.	CASSLGGLVGYEQYF	TGTGCCAGCAGTTTGGGAGGACTAGTCGGCTACGAGCAGTACTTC
TRBV12-3/TRBV12-4	TRBD2	TRBJ2-3	many	CASSWTSGGGDTQYF	TGTGCCAGCAGTTGGACTAGCGGGGGAGGAGATACGCAGTATTTT
TRBV11-2	TRBD2	TRBJ2-3	.	CASSSGTSGRPRADTQYF	TGTGCCAGCAGCTCGGGGACTAGCGGGAGGCCCAGGGCAGATACGCAGTATTTT
TRBV11-2	TRBD2	TRBJ2-7	few	CASSPLALSSYEQYF	TGTGCCAGCAGCCCACTAGCGTTAAGCTCCTACGAGCAGTACTTC
TRBV7-9	.	TRBJ1-4	.	CASSEPKEVGEKLFF	TGTGCCAGCAGCGAACCTAAGGAAGTGGGGGAAAAACTGTTTTTT
TRBV29-1	.	TRBJ2-5	few	CSVGTIQETQYF	TGCAGCGTTGGGACTATCCAAGAGACCCAGTACTTC
TRBV7-2	.	TRBJ1-2	.	CASSLGYSYGYTF	TGTGCCAGCAGCTTAGGTTACTCCTATGGCTACACCTTC
TRBV11-2	TRBD2	TRBJ2-7	.	CASSSSGGAYYEQYF	TGTGCCAGCAGCTCCAGCGGGGGCGCCTACTACGAGCAGTACTTC
TRBV7-9	TRBD2	TRBJ2-7	.	CASRSGTNPYEQYF	TGTGCCAGCAGATCCGGGACTAACCCCTACGAGCAGTACTTC
TRBV6-1	.	TRBJ2-5	.	CASSDVGYVETQYF	TGTGCCAGCAGTGATGTCGGTTATGTGGAGACCCAGTACTTC
TRBV9	.	TRBJ2-6	.	CASSVVSGRSGANVLTF	TGTGCCAGCAGCGTAGTGTCAGGTCGCTCTGGGGCCAACGTCCTGACTTTC
TRBV5-6	.	TRBJ1-5	many	CASSLEPGPTHYGNQPQHF	TGTGCCAGCAGCTTGGAGCCCGGTCCCACCCATTACGGCAATCAGCCCCAGCATTTT